The 3 T cell receptor beta chains given below trace back to one sample, sequenced in a study of glioma-infiltrating T cells. Using RNA template, CDR3s of TCR alpha and beta were amplified with iRepertoire arm-PCR. TCRdb reprocessed the multiplex PCR reads with MiXCR, giving one entry per CDR3 protein. The sample has almost 2,500 distinct CDR3 sequences, less than 70% seen once. The specimen was glioma tissue, nonneoplastic brain tissue, or PBMCs (not recorded which). The receptor set was obtained from a human donor with low-grade glioma or glioblastoma, undergoing nonglioma brain surgery, or in good health (not recorded which).

This clonotype was counted only a few times. V usage is TRBV6-1 and J usage is TRBJ2-3, with 7 bases lining up with TRBD2. Germline assignment: CDR1 MNHNS and CDR2 SASEGT. V lost 5 bases to trimming and J lost 3 bases; unmatched junction nucleotides: 11. The CDR3 covers 16 residues. The CDR3 sequence: CASSLSPRGRTDTQYF. The CDR3 coding sequence is TGTGCCAGCAGTCTTTCTCCTCGCGGGAGAACAGATACGCAGTATTTT.

With respect to this clonotype: One end of the junction varies from germline; a read error may be responsible. This chain uses TRBV27 with TRBJ2-1; D remains ambiguous. CDR3 length: 13 residues. Per the germline V gene, CDR1 is MNHEY and CDR2 is SMNVEV (reference sequence). CDR3 in amino acids: CAISLFHGNGQFF. CDR3 nucleotide sequence: TGTGCCATCAGTTTATTCCATGGGAATGGGCAGTTCTTC.

V usage is TRBV6-2 or TRBV6-3 and J usage is TRBJ2-7; the match to TRBD1 covers 7 bases. V shed 2 bases, J shed 4 bases, and the junction held 14 bases outside the gene matches. Germline V gives CDR1 MNHEY, CDR2 SVGEGT. CDR3 length: 17 residues. CDR3 nucleotides: TGTGCCAGCAGTTACACCCAAGACAGGGAGCAAGGGTACGAGCAGTACGTC. This encodes CASSYTQDREQGYEQYV.